This entry lists 24 T cell receptor beta chains sequenced from one sample in a study of siplizumab effects on memory and regulatory T cells. Clones were read by immunoSEQ multiplex PCR, and TCRdb kept only the in-frame ones, dropping some. The table includes 60,000 to 70,000 clones, approximately 88% detected once. The sequenced material came from Tregs sorted from blood. These receptors were taken from a human donor in good health.

This chain uses TRBV14 with TRBJ1-2; TRBD1 might be the D (6 bases). The CDR3 has 15 amino acids. Germline-derived CDR1 and CDR2 are SGHDN and FVKESK. Trimming took off 3 bases at V and 8 bases at J, with 19 bases between the two ends. CDR3 DNA sequence: TGTGCCAGCAGCCAGACTTGGGGGCCACCCCGGGGCTACACCTTC. Its translation is CASSQTWGPPRGYTF.

This sequence joins TRBV4-2 and TRBJ2-3, with D maybe TRBD2 (6 bases). CDR1 is LGHNA, CDR2 YNFKEQ, per germline. V was shortened by 1 base and J by 1 base, with 12 bases between the two germline ends. The CDR3 is 16 residues long. Written as DNA, the CDR3 is TGTGCCAGCAGCCAAGGCGCGGGGCTAGGCACAGATACGCAGTATTTT. This gives the protein CASSQGAGLGTDTQYF.

Comment on this clone: Other DNA sequences from this sample encode an identical CDR3 as well. The J gene is TRBJ2-2, the V gene TRBV4-1, with 14 bases aligning to TRBD2. Trimming at V came to 1 base and at J to 4 bases, leaving 5 bases not matched to a gene. The length of the CDR3 is 18 residues. Germline-derived CDR1 and CDR2 are MGHRA and YSYEKL. CDR3 DNA: TGCGCCAGCAGCCAAGGGGGACTAGCGGGAGTCGGCACCGGGGAGCTGTTTTTT. It encodes CASSQGGLAGVGTGELFF.

The genes are TRBV19 and TRBJ2-5; 8 positions match TRBD2. The CDR3 extends over 16 amino acids. Trimming took 1 base from V and 2 from J; bases not matched to a gene: 6. CDR1 is LNHDA, CDR2 SQIVND, per germline (reference sequence). In DNA, the CDR3 is TGTGCCAGTAGTATAGGGTCTAGCGGGCCTCAAGAGACCCAGTACTTC. Translated: CASSIGSSGPQETQYF. Complete variable domain (other parts from reference TRBV19 and TRBJ2-5): DGGITQSPKYLFRKEGQNVTLSCEQNLNHDAMYWYRQDPGQGLRLIYYSQIVNDFQKGDIAEGYSVSREKKESFPLTVTSAQKNPTAFYLCASSIGSSGPQETQYFGPGTRLLVL.

J is TRBJ2-4 and V is TRBV18; the match to TRBD2 covers 9 bases. V lost 2 bases to trimming and J lost 0 bases; unmatched junction nucleotides: 2. Germline CDR1 is KGHSH and CDR2 is LQKENI. This CDR3 region has 16 residues. The CDR3 region is CASSPASGTAKNIQYF. CDR3 in DNA: TGTGCCAGCTCACCAGCTAGCGGGACAGCCAAAAACATTCAGTACTTC.

The rearrangement uses TRBV19 and TRBJ2-7; D remains unclear. The V gene's germline CDR1 is LNHDA and CDR2 SQIVND (reference sequence). With 4 bases removed from V and 2 bases from J, the gap between germline ends came to 15 bases. The CDR3 runs to 15 residues. DNA for the CDR3: TGTGCCAGTAGTAGGGTAGCCGCGTTCCCCTACGAGCAGTACTTC. This gives the protein CASSRVAAFPYEQYF.

The chain links TRBV25-1 to TRBJ2-7, with D maybe TRBD2 (5 bases). This CDR3 has 13 residues. Germline V gives CDR1 MGHDK, CDR2 SYGVNS. Trimming shortened V by 6 bases and J by 2 bases, and 11 bases separated the two germline ends. The CDR3 DNA reads TGTGCCAGCAGGGATCACGGGACCTACGAGCAGTACTTC. This translates into CASRDHGTYEQYF.

The CDR3: CASSSTDTQYF. The CDR3 nucleotides are TGTGCCAGCAGTAGCACAGATACGCAGTATTTT. This chain uses TRBV6-6 with TRBJ2-3; no clear D. The V gene's germline CDR1 is MNHNY and CDR2 SVGAGI (reference sequence). V lost 5 bases, J lost 0 bases, and 0 bases lay in between. CDR3 size: 11 residues.

The chain combines TRBV20-1 with TRBJ2-7; tentative D call: TRBD2 (5 bases). The V gene's germline CDR1 is DFQATT and CDR2 SNEGSKA (reference sequence). This CDR3 is built from 11 residues. The V and J ends lost 7 bases and 2 bases respectively, with 9 bases between them. This CDR3 is CSVERTYEQYF. CDR3 DNA: TGCAGTGTTGAGCGGACCTACGAGCAGTACTTC.

By sample share, this clone is medium-sized. The chain couples TRBV19 to TRBJ1-5, with 7 bases matching TRBD1. Germline CDR1 and CDR2: LNHDA and SQIVND (reference sequence). Trimming cost V 8 bases and J 11 bases; bases outside gene matches: 18. The CDR3 spans 15 residues. Here the CDR3 DNA reads TGTGCCAGTTCGGGGCCAGGGATGGCAGGGGGGGCCCAGCATTTT. Translation gives CASSGPGMAGGAQHF.

The rearrangement uses TRBV7-9 and TRBJ1-4; TRBD1 agrees at 7 bases. V lost 5 bases to trimming and J lost 8 bases; unmatched junction nucleotides: 5. CDR1 is SEHNR and CDR2 is FQNEAQ in the germline V gene (reference sequence). This CDR3 contains 13 residues. The CDR3 spells CASSRQGREKLFF. CDR3 DNA sequence: TGTGCCAGCAGCCGACAGGGCAGAGAAAAACTGTTTTTT. Full variable domain (missing parts from reference TRBV7-9 and TRBJ1-4): DTGVSQNPRHKITKRGQNVTFRCDPISEHNRLYWYRQTLGQGPEFLTYFQNEAQLEKSRLLSDRFSAERPKGSFSTLEIQRTEQGDSAMYLCASSRQGREKLFFGSGTQLSVL.

CDR3 nucleotides: TGCGCCAGCAGCGCGGGGGGCTACGAGCAGTACTTC. This encodes CASSAGGYEQYF. This chain connects TRBV5-1 to TRBJ2-7; 8 bases fit TRBD2. CDR1 SGHRS and CDR2 YFSETQ come from the germline V gene. The CDR3 sequence is 12 residues long. With 4 bases clipped from V and 3 bases from J, the junction kept 0 bases outside the gene matches.

The genes are TRBV4-2 and TRBJ2-7; 8 bases fit TRBD2. This CDR3 comprises 16 residues. V lost 4 bases and J lost 2; bases outside the gene matches: 10. Germline V gene lookup returns CDR1 LGHNA and CDR2 YNFKEQ. The CDR3 coding sequence is TGTGCCAGCAGCCGGTCGACTAGCGCCTATACCTACGAGCAGTACTTC. Translating it yields CASSRSTSAYTYEQYF.

With regard to this clone: The junction does not match germline at one end; this may be a read error. The CDR3 loop reads CTSSQKRGQPQHF. The CDR3 region has the DNA TGTACCAGCAGCCAAAAGCGAGGTCAGCCCCAGCATTTT. The V and J genes are TRBV4-2 and TRBJ1-5; D gene unclear. Germline CDR1 is LGHNA and CDR2 is YNFKEQ. The CDR3 is 13 residues long.

This clone was seen just once. The chain has TRBV15 and TRBJ2-7; D gene ambiguous. The V gene lost 1 base and the J gene lost 0 bases, with 4 bases spanning the gap. Germline CDR1 LNHNV, CDR2 YYDKDF (reference sequence). The length of the CDR3 is 13 residues. The CDR3 region is CATSRGLSYEQYF. The CDR3 DNA is TGTGCCACCAGCAGAGGGCTCTCCTACGAGCAGTACTTC.

The chain recombines TRBV5-1 with TRBJ2-7; tentative D call: TRBD1 (5 bases). With 4 bases removed from V and 0 bases from J, the gap between germline ends came to 8 bases. This CDR3 has 13 residues. The germline V gene has CDR1 SGHRS and CDR2 YFSETQ. CDR3 sequence reads: CASSQDNSYEQYF. DNA of the CDR3: TGCGCCAGCAGCCAGGACAACTCCTACGAGCAGTACTTC.

The chain employs TRBV4-1 and TRBJ2-1, with a weak D call TRBD2 (6 bases). Germline CDR1 MGHRA, CDR2 YSYEKL. Trimming shortened V by 3 bases and J by 0 bases, and 18 bases separated the two germline ends. The CDR3 totals 18 residues. CDR3 loop: CASSQPSGGALSYNEQFF. The CDR3 DNA follows: TGCGCCAGCAGCCAGCCATCTGGCGGGGCCCTCTCCTACAATGAGCAGTTCTTC.

This chain joins TRBV30 and TRBJ1-1; 7 positions match TRBD1. CDR3 length: 13 residues. Per germline, CDR1 GTSNPN and CDR2 SVGIG (reference sequence). The V and J ends lost 2 bases and 5 bases, in that order; junction bases with no gene match: 5. The CDR3 here is CAWSKGARTEAFF. CDR3 in DNA: TGTGCCTGGAGTAAGGGGGCGCGGACTGAAGCTTTCTTT.

Only one count was recorded for this clone. The J gene is TRBJ2-2, the V gene TRBV19; D not certain. Trimming removed 3 bases from V and 6 bases from J, with 8 bases in between. The length of the CDR3 is 13 residues. Germline values: CDR1 LNHDA, CDR2 SQIVND (reference sequence). The CDR3 DNA is TGTGCCAGTAGTATTATACCGTCCGGGGAGCTGTTTTTT. Its translation is CASSIIPSGELFF.

This clone is a singleton in its sample. V is TRBV5-1 and J is TRBJ2-7; D uncertain. The V end lost 0 bases, the J end lost 2 bases, and 12 bases lay between the germline ends. CDR1 and CDR2 (germline): SGHRS, YFSETQ. The CDR3 contains 15 residues. CDR3 DNA sequence: TGCGCCAGCAGCTTGGCCACGGGTACCACCTACGAGCAGTACTTC. It yields the protein CASSLATGTTYEQYF.

The chain is built from TRBV19 and TRBJ1-4; D is uncertain. CDR3 length equals 14 residues. Trimming removed 3 bases at V and 1 base at J, with 6 bases between. CDR1 and CDR2 from the germline V gene are LNHDA and SQIVND (reference sequence). The CDR3 region has the DNA TGTGCCAGTAGTATCACACAAACTAATGAAAAACTGTTTTTT. It is translated as CASSITQTNEKLFF.

The chain uses TRBV7-6 and TRBJ2-5; 7 bases map to TRBD1. The germline gives CDR1 SGHVS, CDR2 FNYEAQ. V trimming: 5 bases; J trimming: 5 bases; junction bases outside the gene matches: 8. The CDR3 has 14 amino acids. CDR3 sequence: CASSRDRVGETQYF. As DNA, the CDR3 is TGTGCCAGCAGCCGCGACAGGGTAGGGGAGACCCAGTACTTC.

The rearrangement uses TRBV11-3 and TRBJ2-3, with D hard to call. The germline V gene encodes CDR1 SGHNT and CDR2 YENEEA. V lost 5 bases, J lost 5 bases, and 11 bases lay in between. This CDR3 is 13 amino acids long. CDR3 nucleotide sequence: TGTGCCAGCAGCCCCGCCGGCGGAGATACGCAGTATTTT. Translated: CASSPAGGDTQYF. The full variable domain, with the rest looked up from reference TRBV11-3 and TRBJ2-3, is EAGVVQSPRYKIIEKKQPVAFWCNPISGHNTLYWYLQNLGQGPELLIRYENEEAVDDSQLPKDRFSAERLKGVDSTLKIQPAELGDSAVYLCASSPAGGDTQYFGPGTRLTVL.

This chain uses TRBV6-1 with TRBJ1-3; D gene uncertain. V lost 5 bases and J 2 bases, leaving 7 bases between the germline ends. The CDR3 runs 13 residues. Germline V gene sequence: CDR1 MNHNS, CDR2 SASEGT. CDR3 amino acids: CASSQAPGNTIYF. The CDR3 DNA follows: TGTGCCAGCAGTCAGGCTCCTGGAAACACCATATATTTT.